Listed here are 6 T cell receptor beta chains from one sample, sequenced in a study of OX40 agonist ivuxolimab in advanced cancers. This table comes from immunoSEQ multiplex PCR, and its TCRdb copy is limited to in-frame clones, with some not included. The sample holds about 67,000 clones, about nine tenths seen once. The source was CD4+ or CD8+ T cells sorted from blood, collected in a trial of the OX40 agonist ivuxolimab. Receptors originate from an adult with an advanced solid tumor such as melanoma, head and neck, liver or kidney cancer.

This sequence joins TRBV19 and TRBJ2-1; the match to TRBD2 covers 8 bases. After removal of 6 bases from V and 5 bases from J, the junction contained 6 bases not matched to a gene. The CDR3 sequence is 14 residues long. From germline, CDR1 is LNHDA and CDR2 SQIVND (reference sequence). The CDR3 sequence is CASRTSATNNEQFF. CDR3 nucleotide sequence: TGTGCCAGTAGGACTAGCGCGACAAACAATGAGCAGTTCTTC.

The DNA of the CDR3 is TGTGCCAGTAGTAGGACTTTCCCACCCCGTCTCGAGCAGTACTTC. It codes for CASSRTFPPRLEQYF. J is TRBJ2-7 and V is TRBV19; D is perhaps TRBD2 (5 bases). The CDR3 has 15 residues. Deletions cut 4 bases from V and 6 bases from J, with 19 bases between. CDR1 and CDR2 from the germline V gene are LNHDA and SQIVND (reference sequence). The variable domain in full, with the rest retrieved from reference TRBV19 and TRBJ2-7, is DGGITQSPKYLFRKEGQNVTLSCEQNLNHDAMYWYRQDPGQGLRLIYYSQIVNDFQKGDIAEGYSVSREKKESFPLTVTSAQKNPTAFYLCASSRTFPPRLEQYFGPGTRLTVT.

This clone was detected once. The chain couples TRBV11-3 to TRBJ2-3, with D hard to call. The CDR3 extends over 14 amino acids. V was clipped by 1 base and J by 2 bases, with 7 bases between them. CDR1 is SGHNT, CDR2 YENEEA, per germline. The CDR3 loop is CASSLAAVTDTQYF. For the CDR3, the DNA is TGTGCCAGCAGCTTAGCGGCCGTCACAGATACGCAGTATTTT.

V is TRBV7-9 and J is TRBJ1-2; TRBD1 agrees at 10 bases. From germline, CDR1 is SEHNR and CDR2 FQNEAQ (reference sequence). V shed 8 bases, J shed 3 bases, and the junction held 6 bases outside the gene matches. CDR3 size: 14 residues. The CDR3 DNA reads as TGTGCCAGCCGCGGGACAGGGGATTACTATGGCTACACCTTC. Protein product: CASRGTGDYYGYTF.

V and J are TRBV4-1 and TRBJ2-7; 7 bases match TRBD1. V shed 3 bases, J shed 6 bases, and the junction held 14 bases outside the gene matches. Germline CDR1 and CDR2: MGHRA and YSYEKL. The CDR3 is made up of 16 amino acids. For the CDR3, the DNA is TGCGCCAGCAGCCAGGGTAGGGCGAGGGGGCCGGGCGAGCAGTACTTC. Translated, it gives CASSQGRARGPGEQYF.

V usage is TRBV7-9 and J usage is TRBJ2-7, with TRBD2 as a possible D gene (6 bases). V lost 4 bases, J lost 2 bases, and 15 bases lay in between. The length of the CDR3 is 15 residues. Germline assignment: CDR1 SEHNR and CDR2 FQNEAQ (reference sequence). The CDR3 DNA sequence: TGTGCCAGCAGCTCCTCGGGAGAATCGGCCTACGAGCAGTACTTC. It codes for CASSSSGESAYEQYF.